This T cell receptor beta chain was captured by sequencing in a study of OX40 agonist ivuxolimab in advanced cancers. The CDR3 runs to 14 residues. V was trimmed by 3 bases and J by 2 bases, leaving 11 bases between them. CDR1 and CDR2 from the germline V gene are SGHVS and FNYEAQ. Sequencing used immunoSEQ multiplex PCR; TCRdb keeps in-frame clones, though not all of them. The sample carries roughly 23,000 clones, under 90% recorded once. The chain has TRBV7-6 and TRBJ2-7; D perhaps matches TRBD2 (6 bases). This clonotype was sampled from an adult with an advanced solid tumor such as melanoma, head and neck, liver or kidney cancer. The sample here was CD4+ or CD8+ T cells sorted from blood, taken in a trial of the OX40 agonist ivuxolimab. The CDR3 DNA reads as TGTGCCAGCAGCTTCGGGACTGGAGCCTACGAGCAGTACTTC. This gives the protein CASSFGTGAYEQYF.